This T cell receptor (beta chain) was recovered during a study of T cells in Graves' hyperthyroidism and ophthalmopathy. At the level of the study: Peripheral blood specimens were obtained at initial diagnosis, prior to any treatment. General study points: Clonotypes that were expanded in thyroid above 0.001 mostly appeared in blood too.

This clonotype was recorded at least ten times. Its cognate antigen is unknown. Patients showing uncontrolled infection, other autoimmune disease, pregnancy or lactation were ineligible. Out of roughly 9.1 ml of fresh peripheral blood came the PBMCs. It was RNA transcripts that yielded the amplified TCR beta CDR3 regions. The HTBI primer set drove a first-round RT-PCR of the TCR CDR3. TCRdb recomputed calls from the multiplex PCR reads with MiXCR, one row per CDR3 protein. In the table there are around 800,000 distinct CDR3 sequences, roughly 40% of which are singletons. Germline trimming cut 7 bases from V and 7 bases from J; bases unmatched to any gene: 13. Germline V gene data show CDR1 as LNHDA and CDR2 as SQIVND (reference sequence). The CDR3 consists of 15 residues.

The chain uses TRBV19 and TRBJ1-5; TRBD1 aligns across 7 bases. The TCR comes from a man between 18 and 29 years old with Graves' hyperthyroidism. The sample consisted of blood. As DNA, the CDR3 is TGTGCCAGTACCTCGGGACAGCTTATGGACCAGCCCCAGCATTTT. It encodes CASTSGQLMDQPQHF.